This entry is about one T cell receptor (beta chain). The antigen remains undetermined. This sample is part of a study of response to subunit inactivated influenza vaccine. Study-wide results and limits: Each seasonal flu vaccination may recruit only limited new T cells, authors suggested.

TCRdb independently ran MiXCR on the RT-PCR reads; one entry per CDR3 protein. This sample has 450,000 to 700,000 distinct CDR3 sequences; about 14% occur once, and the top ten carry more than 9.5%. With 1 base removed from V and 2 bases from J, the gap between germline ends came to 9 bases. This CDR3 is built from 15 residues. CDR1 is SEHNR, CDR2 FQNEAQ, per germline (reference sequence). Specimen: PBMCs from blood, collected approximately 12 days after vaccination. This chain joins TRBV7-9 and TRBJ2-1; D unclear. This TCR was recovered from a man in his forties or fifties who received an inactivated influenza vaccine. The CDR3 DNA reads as TGTGCCAGCAGCTTAGTCCTCGGTGCCTACAATGAGCAGTTCTTC. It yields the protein CASSLVLGAYNEQFF. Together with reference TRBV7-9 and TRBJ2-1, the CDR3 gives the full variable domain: DTGVSQNPRHKITKRGQNVTFRCDPISEHNRLYWYRQTLGQGPEFLTYFQNEAQLEKSRLLSDRFSAERPKGSFSTLEIQRTEQGDSAMYLCASSLVLGAYNEQFFGPGTRLTVL.